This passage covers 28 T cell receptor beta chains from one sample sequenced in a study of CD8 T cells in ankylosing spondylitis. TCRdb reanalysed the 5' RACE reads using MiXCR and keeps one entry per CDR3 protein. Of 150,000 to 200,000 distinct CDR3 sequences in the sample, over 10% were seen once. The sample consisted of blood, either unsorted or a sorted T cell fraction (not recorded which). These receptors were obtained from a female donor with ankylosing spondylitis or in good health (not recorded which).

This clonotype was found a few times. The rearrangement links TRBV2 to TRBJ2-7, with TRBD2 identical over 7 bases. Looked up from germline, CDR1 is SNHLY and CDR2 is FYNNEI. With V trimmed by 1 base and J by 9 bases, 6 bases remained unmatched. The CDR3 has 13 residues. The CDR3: CASSEGGGAGQYF. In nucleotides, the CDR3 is TGTGCCAGCAGTGAAGGCGGGGGAGCCGGGCAGTACTTC.

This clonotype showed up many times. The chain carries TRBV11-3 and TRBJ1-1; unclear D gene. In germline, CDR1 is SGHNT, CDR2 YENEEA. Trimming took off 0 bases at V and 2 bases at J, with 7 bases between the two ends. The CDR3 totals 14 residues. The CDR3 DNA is TGTGCCAGCAGCTTAGATGAAGTTAACACTGAAGCTTTCTTT. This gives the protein CASSLDEVNTEAFF.

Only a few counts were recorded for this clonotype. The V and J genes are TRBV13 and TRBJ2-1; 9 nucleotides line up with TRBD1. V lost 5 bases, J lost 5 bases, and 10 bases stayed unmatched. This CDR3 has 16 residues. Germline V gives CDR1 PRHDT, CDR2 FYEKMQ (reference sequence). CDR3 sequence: CASSLTPDRGNNEQFF. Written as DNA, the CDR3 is TGTGCCAGCAGCCTAACCCCGGACAGGGGCAACAATGAGCAGTTCTTC.

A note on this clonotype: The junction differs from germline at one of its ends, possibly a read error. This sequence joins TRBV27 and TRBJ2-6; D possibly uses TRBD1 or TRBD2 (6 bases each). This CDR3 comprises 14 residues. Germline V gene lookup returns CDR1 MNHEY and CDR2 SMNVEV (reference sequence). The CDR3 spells CASTRGDGTNVLTF. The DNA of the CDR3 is TGTGCCTCAACGAGGGGGGATGGGACCAACGTCCTGACTTTC.

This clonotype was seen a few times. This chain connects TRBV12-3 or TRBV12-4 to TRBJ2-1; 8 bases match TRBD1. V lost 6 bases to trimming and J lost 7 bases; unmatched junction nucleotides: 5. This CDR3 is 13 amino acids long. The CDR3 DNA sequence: TGTGCCAGCAGAGGGGACAGGAATAATGAGCAGTTCTTC. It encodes CASRGDRNNEQFF.

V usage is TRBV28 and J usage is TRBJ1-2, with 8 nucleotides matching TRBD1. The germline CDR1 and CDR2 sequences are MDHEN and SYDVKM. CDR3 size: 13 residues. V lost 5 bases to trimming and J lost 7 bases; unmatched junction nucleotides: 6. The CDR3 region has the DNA TGTGCCAGCAGTCCATCCGGGACAGGTGGCTACACCTTC. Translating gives CASSPSGTGGYTF.

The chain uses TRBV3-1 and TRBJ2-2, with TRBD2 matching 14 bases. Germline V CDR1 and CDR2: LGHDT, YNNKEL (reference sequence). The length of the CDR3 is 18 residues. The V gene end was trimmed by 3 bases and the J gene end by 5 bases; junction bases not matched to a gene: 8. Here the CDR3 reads CASSHTGTSGSGTGELFF. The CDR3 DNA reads TGTGCCAGCAGCCACACCGGGACTAGCGGGAGCGGGACCGGGGAGCTGTTTTTT.

The CDR3 protein is CASSLQGTGARDTQYF. CDR3 nucleotides: TGCGCCAGCAGCTTGCAGGGGACAGGGGCGAGAGATACGCAGTATTTT. The chain couples TRBV5-1 to TRBJ2-3, with 10 nucleotides matching TRBD1. Germline V CDR1 and CDR2: SGHRS, YFSETQ. The CDR3 spans 16 residues. J lost 5 bases, V lost 1 base, and 7 bases had no gene match.

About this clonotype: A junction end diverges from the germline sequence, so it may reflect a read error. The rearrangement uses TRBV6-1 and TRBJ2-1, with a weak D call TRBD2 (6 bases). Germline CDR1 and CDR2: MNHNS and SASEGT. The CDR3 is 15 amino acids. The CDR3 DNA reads TGTGCCAGTACCCGTAGCGGAAACTCCTACAATAAGCAGTTCTTC. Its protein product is CASTRSGNSYNKQFF.

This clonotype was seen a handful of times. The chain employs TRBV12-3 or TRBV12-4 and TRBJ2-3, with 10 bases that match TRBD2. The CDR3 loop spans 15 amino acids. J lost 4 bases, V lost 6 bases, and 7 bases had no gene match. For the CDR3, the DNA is TGTGCCAGCAGCCGCAGCGGGAGGGCACCAGATACGCAGTATTTT. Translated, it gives CASSRSGRAPDTQYF.

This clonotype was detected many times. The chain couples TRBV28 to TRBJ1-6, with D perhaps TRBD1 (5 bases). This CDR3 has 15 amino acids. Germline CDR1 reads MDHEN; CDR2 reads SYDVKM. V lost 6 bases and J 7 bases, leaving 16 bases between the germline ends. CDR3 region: CASSIGTAINSPLHF. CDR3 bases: TGTGCCAGCAGCATCGGGACGGCAATCAATTCACCCCTCCACTTT.

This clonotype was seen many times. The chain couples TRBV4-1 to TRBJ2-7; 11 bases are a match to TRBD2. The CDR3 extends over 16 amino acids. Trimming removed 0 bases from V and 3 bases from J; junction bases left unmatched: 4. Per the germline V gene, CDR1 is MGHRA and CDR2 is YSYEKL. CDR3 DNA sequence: TGCGCCAGCAGCCAAGATGTCACTAGCGGGAGCTACGAGCAGTACTTC. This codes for CASSQDVTSGSYEQYF.

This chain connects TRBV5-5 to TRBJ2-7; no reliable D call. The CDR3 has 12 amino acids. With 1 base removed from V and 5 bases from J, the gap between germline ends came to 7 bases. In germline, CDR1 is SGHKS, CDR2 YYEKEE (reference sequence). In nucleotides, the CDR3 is TGTGCCAGCAGCTTGATGAGGAACGAGCAGTACTTC. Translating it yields CASSLMRNEQYF.

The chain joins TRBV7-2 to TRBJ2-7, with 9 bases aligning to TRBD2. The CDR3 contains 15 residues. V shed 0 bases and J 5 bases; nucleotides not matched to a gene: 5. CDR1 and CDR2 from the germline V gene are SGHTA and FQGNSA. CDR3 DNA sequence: TGTGCCAGCAGCTTAGCCGCGGGAGGGCTAAACGAGCAGTACTTC. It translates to CASSLAAGGLNEQYF. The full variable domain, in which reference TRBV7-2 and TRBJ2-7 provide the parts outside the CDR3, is GAGVSQSPSNKVTEKGKDVELRCDPISGHTALYWYRQSLGQGLEFLIYFQGNSAPDKSGLPSDRFSAERTGGSVSTLTIQRTQQEDSAVYLCASSLAAGGLNEQYFGPGTRLTVT.

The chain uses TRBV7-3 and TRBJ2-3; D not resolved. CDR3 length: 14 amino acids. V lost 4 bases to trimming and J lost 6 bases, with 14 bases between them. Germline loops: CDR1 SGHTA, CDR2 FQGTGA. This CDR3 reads CASSSSQASDTQYF. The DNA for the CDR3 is TGTGCCAGCAGCTCCTCCCAGGCGTCGGATACGCAGTATTTT.

CDR3: CSVRTGDEQYF. The CDR3, as DNA: TGCAGTGTCCGGACAGGCGACGAGCAGTACTTC. This rearrangement joins TRBV20-1 to TRBJ2-7; 7 bases are a match to TRBD1. The V and J ends lost 7 bases and 5 bases, in that order; junction bases with no gene match: 5. The CDR3 sequence is 11 residues long. Germline CDR1 is DFQATT and CDR2 is SNEGSKA (reference sequence).

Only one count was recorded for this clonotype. The CDR3 is CSARQGIVYTQYF. The CDR3 bases are TGCAGTGCTAGACAGGGTATAGTGTATACGCAGTATTTT. The chain uses TRBV20-1 and TRBJ2-3; weak D call: TRBD1 (5 bases). This CDR3 region has 13 residues. Between the trimmed V and J ends, which lost 2 bases and 7 bases, there was a span of 13 bases. The V gene's germline CDR1 is DFQATT and CDR2 SNEGSKA (reference sequence).

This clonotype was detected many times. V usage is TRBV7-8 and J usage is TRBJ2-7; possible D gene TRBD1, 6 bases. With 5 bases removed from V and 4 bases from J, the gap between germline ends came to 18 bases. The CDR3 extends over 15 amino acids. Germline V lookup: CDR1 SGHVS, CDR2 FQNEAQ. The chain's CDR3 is CASSPRDTLVYEQYF. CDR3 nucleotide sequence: TGTGCCAGCAGCCCGAGGGACACCCTGGTGTACGAGCAGTACTTC.

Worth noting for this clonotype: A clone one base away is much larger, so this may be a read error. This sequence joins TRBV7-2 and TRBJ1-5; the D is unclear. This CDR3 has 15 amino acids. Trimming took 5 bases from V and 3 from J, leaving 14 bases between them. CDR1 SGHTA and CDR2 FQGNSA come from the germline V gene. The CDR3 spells CASSGSGTDNQPQHF. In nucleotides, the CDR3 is TGTGCCAGCAGCGGAAGTGGTACGGACAATCAGCCCCAGCATTTT. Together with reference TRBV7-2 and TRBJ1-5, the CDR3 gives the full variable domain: GAGVSQSPSNKVTEKGKDVELRCDPISGHTALYWYRQSLGQGLEFLIYFQGNSAPDKSGLPSDRFSAERTGGSVSTLTIQRTQQEDSAVYLCASSGSGTDNQPQHFGDGTRLSIL.

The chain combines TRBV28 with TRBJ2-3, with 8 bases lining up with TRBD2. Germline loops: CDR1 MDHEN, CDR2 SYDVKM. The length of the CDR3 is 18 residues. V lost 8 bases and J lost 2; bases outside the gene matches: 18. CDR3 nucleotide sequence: TGTGCCAGCCGCCGATGGTCGGCCGCGGGAGGAGACACAGATACGCAGTATTTT. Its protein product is CASRRWSAAGGDTDTQYF.

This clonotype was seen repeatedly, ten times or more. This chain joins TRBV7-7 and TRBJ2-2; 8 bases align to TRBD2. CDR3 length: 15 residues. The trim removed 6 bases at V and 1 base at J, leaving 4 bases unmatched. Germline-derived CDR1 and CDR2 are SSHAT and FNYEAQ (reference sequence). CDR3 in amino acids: CASSRGRRNTGELFF. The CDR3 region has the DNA TGTGCCAGCAGTCGCGGGAGGAGGAACACCGGGGAGCTGTTTTTT.

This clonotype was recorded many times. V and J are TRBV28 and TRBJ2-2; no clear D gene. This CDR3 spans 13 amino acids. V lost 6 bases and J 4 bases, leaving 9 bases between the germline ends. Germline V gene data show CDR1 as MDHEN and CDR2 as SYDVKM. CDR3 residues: CASRKTATGELFF. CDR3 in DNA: TGTGCCAGCAGGAAAACAGCCACCGGGGAGCTGTTTTTT. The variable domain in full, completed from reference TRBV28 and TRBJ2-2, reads DVKVTQSSRYLVKRTGEKVFLECVQDMDHENMFWYRQDPGLGLRLIYFSYDVKMKEKGDIPEGYSVSREKKERFSLILESASTNQTSMYLCASRKTATGELFFGEGSRLTVL.

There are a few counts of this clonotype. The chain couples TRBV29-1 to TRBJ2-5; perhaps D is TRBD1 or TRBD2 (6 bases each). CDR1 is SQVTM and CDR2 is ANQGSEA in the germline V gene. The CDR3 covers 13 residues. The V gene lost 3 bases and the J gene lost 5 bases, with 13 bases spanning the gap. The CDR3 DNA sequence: TGCAGCGTTGATGAGGGGGGAGGTGAGACCCAGTACTTC. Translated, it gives CSVDEGGGETQYF. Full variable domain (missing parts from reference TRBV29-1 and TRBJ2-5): SAVISQKPSRDICQRGTSLTIQCQVDSQVTMMFWYRQQPGQSLTLIATANQGSEATYESGFVIDKFPISRPNLTFSTLTVSNMSPEDSSIYLCSVDEGGGETQYFGPGTRLLVL.

The CDR3 DNA sequence: TGCGCCGACCCCGGGCGGGAGGGGGCAGATACGCAGTATTTT. This translates into CADPGREGADTQYF. The chain combines TRBV5-1 with TRBJ2-3; TRBD2 aligns across 9 bases. V trimming: 10 bases; J trimming: 4 bases; junction bases outside the gene matches: 10. Per germline, CDR1 SGHRS and CDR2 YFSETQ. CDR3 length: 14 amino acids.

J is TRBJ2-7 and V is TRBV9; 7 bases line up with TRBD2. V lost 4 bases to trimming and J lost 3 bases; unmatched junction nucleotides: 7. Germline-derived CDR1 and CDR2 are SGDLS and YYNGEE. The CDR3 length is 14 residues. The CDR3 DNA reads TGTGCCAGCAGCACCGGACTAGAGATCTACGAGCAGTACTTC. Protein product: CASSTGLEIYEQYF.

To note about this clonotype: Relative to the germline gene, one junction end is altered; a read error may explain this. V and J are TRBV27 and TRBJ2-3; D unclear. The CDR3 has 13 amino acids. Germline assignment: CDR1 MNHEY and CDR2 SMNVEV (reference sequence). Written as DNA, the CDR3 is TGTGCCAGCAGTCTCGGAAGCATAGATACGCAGTATTTT. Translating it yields CASSLGSIDTQYF.

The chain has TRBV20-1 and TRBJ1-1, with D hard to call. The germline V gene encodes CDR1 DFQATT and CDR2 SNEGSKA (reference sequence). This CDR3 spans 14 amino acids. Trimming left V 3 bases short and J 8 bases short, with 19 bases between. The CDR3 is CSASDSLRPQEAFF. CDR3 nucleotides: TGCAGTGCTAGCGACTCGCTCCGGCCTCAGGAAGCTTTCTTT.

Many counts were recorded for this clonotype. CDR3 residues: CASSLGNGDTQYF. For the CDR3, the DNA is TGTGCCAGCAGCTTAGGCAATGGAGATACGCAGTATTTT. This rearrangement joins TRBV7-9 to TRBJ2-3; unclear D gene. V was shortened by 1 base and J by 5 bases, with 7 bases between the two germline ends. This CDR3 spans 13 amino acids. The germline CDR1 and CDR2 sequences are SEHNR and FQNEAQ (reference sequence).